This TCR beta chain came from a study of radiation and T cells in renal cell carcinoma. Concerning this clone itself: Its antigen is undetermined.

The CDR3 sequence is 16 residues long. Germline V gene data show CDR1 as ENHRY and CDR2 as SYGVKD. Trimming stripped 2 bases from V and 2 bases from J, with 16 bases between. Sequenced by immunoSEQ multiplex PCR; TCRdb stores in-frame clones only, minus some. This table holds around 21,000 clones, around 46% found once. This sample's treatment: 15 Gy SBRT to primary tumor, nephrectomy 4 weeks later. Clear cell pathology was present in this patient's renal cell carcinoma. Findings and caveats of the study: From baseline, blood top tumor clonotypes peaked at 2 weeks post-radiation.

The sequencing here drew on tumor tissue, taken from a patient whose treatment included radiotherapy and nephrectomy. This TCR was sampled from a woman in her forties or fifties with renal cell carcinoma. The V call is TRBV10-3, the J call TRBJ2-7; D possibly uses TRBD1 or TRBD2 (5 bases each). The CDR3: CAISEPRAGATYEQYF. CDR3 sequence (DNA): TGTGCCATCAGTGAGCCCAGGGCGGGCGCTACCTACGAGCAGTACTTC.